The 12 T cell receptor beta chains presented below share a single source sample, sequenced in a study of T cells in Graves' hyperthyroidism and ophthalmopathy. The investigators amplified TCR beta CDR3 regions from RNA transcripts. HTBI primers were employed in a first-round RT-PCR of the TCR CDR3. TCRdb reprocessed the multiplex PCR reads with MiXCR, giving one entry per CDR3 protein. The table has 300,000 to 350,000 distinct CDR3 sequences, approximately 16% seen once. Sequencing used blood. These receptors were taken from a man aged 25-45 years with Graves' hyperthyroidism.

Only a few counts were recorded for this clonotype. The rearrangement uses TRBV6-1 and TRBJ2-3, with TRBD2 identical over 9 bases. The trim removed 6 bases at V and 3 bases at J, leaving 4 bases unmatched. CDR1 is MNHNS, CDR2 SASEGT, per germline. CDR3 length: 14 amino acids. The CDR3 reads CASSKREDTDTQYF. Written as DNA, the CDR3 is TGTGCCAGCAGCAAGCGGGAGGATACAGATACGCAGTATTTT.

The genes are TRBV10-3 and TRBJ2-7, with 8 bases lining up with TRBD1. After removal of 10 bases from V and 2 bases from J, the junction contained 10 bases not matched to a gene. Per germline, CDR1 ENHRY and CDR2 SYGVKD. This CDR3 spans 14 amino acids. The CDR3 here is CATSDRDRPYEQYF. In DNA form, the CDR3 reads TGTGCCACCTCAGACCGGGACAGGCCCTACGAGCAGTACTTC.

J is TRBJ2-1 and V is TRBV29-1; tentative D call: TRBD1 (7 bases). The CDR3 runs 16 residues. Looked up from germline, CDR1 is SQVTM and CDR2 is ANQGSEA. Deletions cut 7 bases from V and 8 bases from J, with 27 bases between. The CDR3 bases are TGCAGCGCCAGGGGGGAACCTCATCAACCCCCCCATGAGCAGTTCTTC. This translates into CSARGEPHQPPHEQFF.

The chain combines TRBV12-3 or TRBV12-4 with TRBJ1-2; D possibly corresponds to TRBD1 (5 bases). Trimming shortened V by 4 bases and J by 8 bases, and 8 bases separated the two germline ends. This CDR3 contains 11 residues. This CDR3 is CASSSSGGYTF. The CDR3 DNA reads as TGTGCCAGCAGTTCCTCAGGGGGCTACACCTTC.

This clonotype was seen a handful of times. The chain employs TRBV6-5 and TRBJ2-1, with 9 bases identical to TRBD2. Germline V CDR1 and CDR2: MNHEY, SVGAGI. V was pared by 2 bases and J by 10 bases, with 15 bases of the junction left unmatched. The CDR3 totals 17 residues. CDR3 amino acids: CASSYASGTSPTGEQFF. The CDR3 nucleotides are TGTGCCAGCAGTTACGCCTCCGGGACTAGCCCGACCGGGGAGCAGTTCTTC.

This clonotype has ten or more counts. This chain connects TRBV11-2 to TRBJ2-5; D unresolved. Per germline, CDR1 SGHAT and CDR2 FQNNGV. V dropped 5 bases and J dropped 2 bases, with 18 bases sitting between them. This CDR3 is built from 16 residues. The CDR3 region is CASSPRGGIIQETQYF. The CDR3 DNA is TGTGCCAGCAGCCCTCGAGGTGGGATAATACAAGAGACCCAGTACTTC.

This clonotype was detected many times. The chain couples TRBV12-3 or TRBV12-4 to TRBJ1-1; D remains unclear. V lost 3 bases, J lost 0 bases, and 8 bases lay in between. The CDR3 runs to 14 residues. For the CDR3, the DNA is TGTGCCAGCAGTTTGAGGTGGATGAACACTGAAGCTTTCTTT. Residues: CASSLRWMNTEAFF.

The table lists this clonotype with many counts. This chain links TRBV28 with TRBJ2-7; D ambiguous. Germline CDR1 is MDHEN and CDR2 is SYDVKM. The CDR3 spans 11 residues. The V and J ends lost 6 bases and 3 bases respectively, with 6 bases between them. CDR3 sequence: CASSDIYEQYF. CDR3 DNA: TGTGCCAGCAGCGATATCTACGAGCAGTACTTC. The whole variable domain, filled in from reference TRBV28 and TRBJ2-7, reads DVKVTQSSRYLVKRTGEKVFLECVQDMDHENMFWYRQDPGLGLRLIYFSYDVKMKEKGDIPEGYSVSREKKERFSLILESASTNQTSMYLCASSDIYEQYFGPGTRLTVT.

This clonotype was counted many times. The chain couples TRBV28 to TRBJ2-5, with 9 bases matching TRBD1. The CDR3 contains 13 residues. J gave up 5 bases and V 8 bases, and 6 bases lay outside the gene matches. From germline, CDR1 is MDHEN and CDR2 SYDVKM. This CDR3 reads CASGNRGRETQYF. The CDR3 DNA reads TGTGCCAGCGGAAACAGGGGGCGGGAGACCCAGTACTTC. The variable domain in full, completed from reference TRBV28 and TRBJ2-5, reads DVKVTQSSRYLVKRTGEKVFLECVQDMDHENMFWYRQDPGLGLRLIYFSYDVKMKEKGDIPEGYSVSREKKERFSLILESASTNQTSMYLCASGNRGRETQYFGPGTRLLVL.

In its sample, this clonotype was seen a few times. V gene TRBV30 combines with J gene TRBJ2-6, with a tentative D call TRBD2 (5 bases). The germline V and J ends were trimmed by 5 bases and 0 bases, with 11 bases remaining between them. The CDR3 is made up of 15 amino acids. Germline-derived CDR1 and CDR2 are GTSNPN and SVGIG (reference sequence). CDR3 amino acids: CAWGEGSSGANVLTF. The CDR3 nucleotides read TGTGCCTGGGGCGAAGGGAGCTCTGGGGCCAACGTCCTGACTTTC. Variable domain in full (rest from reference TRBV30 and TRBJ2-6): SQTIHQWPATLVQPVGSPLSLECTVEGTSNPNLYWYRQAAGRGLQLLFYSVGIGQISSEVPQNLSASRPQDRQFILSSKKLLLSDSGFYLCAWGEGSSGANVLTFGAGSRLTVL.

This clonotype has ten or more counts. This chain joins TRBV30 and TRBJ2-2; D unclear. CDR1 is GTSNPN, CDR2 SVGIG, per germline (reference sequence). V lost 0 bases to trimming and J lost 8 bases, with 10 bases between them. The CDR3 extends over 13 amino acids. Written as DNA, the CDR3 is TGTGCCTGGAGTGTAGGGCCGGCGGGGGAGCTGTTTTTT. Its protein is CAWSVGPAGELFF. Full variable domain (outside the CDR3, taken from reference TRBV30 and TRBJ2-2): SQTIHQWPATLVQPVGSPLSLECTVEGTSNPNLYWYRQAAGRGLQLLFYSVGIGQISSEVPQNLSASRPQDRQFILSSKKLLLSDSGFYLCAWSVGPAGELFFGEGSRLTVL.

The chain carries TRBV28 and TRBJ1-6; no firm D call. CDR1 is MDHEN and CDR2 is SYDVKM in the germline V gene. The CDR3 extends over 13 amino acids. The germline V and J ends were trimmed by 3 bases and 8 bases, with 8 bases remaining between them. The CDR3 nucleotides read TGTGCCAGCAGTTTTTTGCCGGATTCACCCCTCCACTTT. Amino acid sequence: CASSFLPDSPLHF.